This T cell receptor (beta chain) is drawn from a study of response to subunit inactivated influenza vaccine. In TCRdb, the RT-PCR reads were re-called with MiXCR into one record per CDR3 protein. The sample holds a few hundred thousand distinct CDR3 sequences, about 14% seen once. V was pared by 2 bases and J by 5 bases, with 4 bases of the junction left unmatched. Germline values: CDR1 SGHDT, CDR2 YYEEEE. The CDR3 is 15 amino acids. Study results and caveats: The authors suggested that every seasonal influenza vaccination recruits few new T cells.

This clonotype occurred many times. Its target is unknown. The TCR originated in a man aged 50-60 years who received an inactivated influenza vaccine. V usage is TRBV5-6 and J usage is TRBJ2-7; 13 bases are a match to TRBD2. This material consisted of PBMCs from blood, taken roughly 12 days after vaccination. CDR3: CASSFRLAGGNEQYF. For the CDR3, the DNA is TGTGCCAGCAGCTTTCGACTAGCGGGAGGTAACGAGCAGTACTTC. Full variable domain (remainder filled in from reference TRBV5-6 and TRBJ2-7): DAGVTQSPTHLIKTRGQQVTLRCSPKSGHDTVSWYQQALGQGPQFIFQYYEEEERQRGNFPDRFSGHQFPNYSSELNVNALLLGDSALYLCASSFRLAGGNEQYFGPGTRLTVT.